This TCR beta chain was identified in a study of blood T cell repertoires in COVID-19. Study summary: Material from acute and convalescent COVID-19 was sourced from the United States, Italy and Spain.

Clones were read by immunoSEQ multiplex PCR, and TCRdb kept only the in-frame ones, dropping some. The sample records roughly 350,000 clones, about 88% being singletons. The sample comprised peripheral blood. The receptor comes from a woman in her seventies with COVID-19, enrolled during active disease.

In DNA, the CDR3 is TGTGCCAGCAGCTTAGCGGAGCAGAGGGAGACCCAGTACTTC. Encoded protein: CASSLAEQRETQYF. The V call is TRBV7-9, the J call TRBJ2-5; D gene ambiguous. The CDR3 has 14 amino acids. V was clipped by 0 bases and J by 5 bases, with 10 bases between them. Per germline, CDR1 SEHNR and CDR2 FQNEAQ (reference sequence).